What follows describes a single T cell receptor (beta chain). The target antigen is unknown. Investigators reverse transcribed all isolated RNA, so they sequenced expressed TCRB transcripts. Assay: immunoSEQ multiplex PCR; the TCRdb copy retains only in-frame clones and omits some. The sample has fewer than 350,000 clones, about 19% seen once. The data were taken from a study of beta chain features in type 1 diabetes. The ends were cut back, 5 bases at V and 0 bases at J, with 11 bases in the middle. Germline V CDR1 and CDR2: SQVTM, ANQGSEA. The CDR3 loop spans 14 amino acids. General observations from the study: Within the patient group, naive, central memory and Treg TCRB repertoires appeared more similar to each other than within healthy donors. For type 1 diabetes patients, VDJ junctions showed fewer insertions and more deletions.

Cell sorting via CD45RO/CCR7/CD25/CD127/CD95/CD27 was performed to obtain CD4+ naive, central memory, regulatory and stem cell-like memory cells. This sequence originates from a woman aged 18-29 years in good health. The rearrangement uses TRBV29-1 and TRBJ2-1; D perhaps matches TRBD1 (5 bases). The sample consisted of naive CD4+ T cells from blood. The CDR3 DNA reads TGCAGCGTTATACAGGCCAGCTCCTACAATGAGCAGTTCTTC. It yields the protein CSVIQASSYNEQFF.